The clone carrying this TCR beta chain appeared many times. Germline V gives CDR1 SNHLY, CDR2 FYNNEI. The CDR3 covers 14 residues. Trimming pared 5 bases from V and 5 bases from J, leaving 13 bases between. This specimen comes from a study of neurological immune-mediated disorders. TCRdb independently ran MiXCR on the 5' RACE reads; one entry per CDR3 protein. The top ten clones hold approximately 2.4% of a sample with approximately 38,000 distinct CDR3 sequences, 2.5% of them seen once. Source material: PBMCs. The sequence was collected from a man between 50 and 59 years old with multiple sclerosis. V is TRBV2 and J is TRBJ1-5, with D possibly matching TRBD1 (6 bases). The CDR3: CASSLDRKDQPQHF. The CDR3 DNA is TGTGCCAGCAGTCTTGACAGGAAAGATCAGCCCCAGCATTTT.